A single sample gave rise to the 18 T cell receptor beta chains below, sequenced in a study of blood T cells in healthy people across ages. PCR was performed a second time for about 6 to 12 cycles using a sample-barcoded 5' primer and a J-beta primer mix. Each CDR3 protein gets one entry after TCRdb re-called the 5' RACE reads with MiXCR. The table shows about 1.8 million distinct CDR3 sequences, with around half occurring only once. Sequenced: blood. The receptors derive from a woman between 40 and 55 years old in good health.

This chain joins TRBV4-2 and TRBJ2-3, with 11 bases lining up with TRBD2. V shed 1 base and J 0 bases; nucleotides not matched to a gene: 12. Looked up from germline, CDR1 is LGHNA and CDR2 is YNFKEQ. The CDR3 spans 20 residues. The CDR3: CASSQATGTSGSSSTDTQYF. The DNA for the CDR3 is TGTGCCAGCAGCCAAGCTACCGGGACTAGCGGCAGTTCTAGCACAGATACGCAGTATTTT.

This clonotype showed up just a few times. The gene calls are TRBV5-1 and TRBJ2-3, with TRBD2 matching 8 bases. Germline V gene sequence: CDR1 SGHRS, CDR2 YFSETQ. There are 14 residues in the CDR3. Trimming took 4 bases from V and 5 from J; bases not matched to a gene: 6. The CDR3 DNA sequence: TGCGCCAGCAGCGCGGGACTAGTCCGAGATACGCAGTATTTT. This translates into CASSAGLVRDTQYF.

The rearrangement links TRBV20-1 to TRBJ1-6; no clear D gene. The CDR3 runs 15 residues. From germline, CDR1 is DFQATT and CDR2 SNEGSKA (reference sequence). V shed 6 bases and J shed 8 bases, with 20 bases lying between them. As DNA, the CDR3 is TGCAGTGCCCGCGGTCGAGGGTCGGACTATTCACCCCTCCACTTT. It specifies CSARGRGSDYSPLHF.

This chain links TRBV6-2 or TRBV6-3 with TRBJ1-2; D unclear. The CDR3 runs to 12 residues. V gave up 2 bases and J gave up 6 bases, with 7 bases separating them. CDR1 is MNHEY, CDR2 SVGEGT, per germline. The DNA of the CDR3 is TGTGCCAGCAGTTACAAACCCGATGGCTACACCTTC. Its protein is CASSYKPDGYTF.

The rearrangement links TRBV12-3 or TRBV12-4 to TRBJ2-3; possible D gene TRBD2, 5 bases. V lost 5 bases and J lost 6, with 15 bases in between. The CDR3 contains 14 residues. The CDR3 DNA follows: TGTGCCAGCAGTCGAACCGGGGATTGGGATACGCAGTATTTT. It specifies CASSRTGDWDTQYF.

The chain combines TRBV7-9 with TRBJ2-6; 8 nucleotides match TRBD1. After removal of 7 bases from V and 0 bases from J, the junction contained 8 bases not matched to a gene. The CDR3 is 17 residues long. Germline CDR1 and CDR2: SEHNR and FQNEAQ (reference sequence). The CDR3 DNA reads as TGTGCCAGCACCACGGACAGGGAGAGCTCTGGGGCCAACGTCCTGACTTTC. It translates to CASTTDRESSGANVLTF.

This clonotype appeared a few times. V usage is TRBV10-3 and J usage is TRBJ2-5; D is ambiguous. CDR1 ENHRY and CDR2 SYGVKD come from the germline V gene. This CDR3 is built from 12 residues. V lost 6 bases and J 2 bases, leaving 7 bases between the germline ends. The CDR3 sequence is CAISRSQETQYF. In nucleotides, the CDR3 is TGTGCCATCAGCCGGTCTCAAGAGACCCAGTACTTC.

The chain uses TRBV4-3 and TRBJ1-6; TRBD1 might be the D (6 bases). Germline lookup yields CDR1 LGHNA and CDR2 YSLEER. This CDR3 is built from 13 residues. V was trimmed by 4 bases and J by 7 bases, leaving 8 bases between them. This CDR3 is CASSRGQNSPLHF. The CDR3 region has the DNA TGCGCCAGCAGCCGGGGACAAAATTCACCCCTCCACTTT.

V and J are TRBV25-1 and TRBJ1-6; D is uncertain. The length of the CDR3 is 16 residues. The V gene lost 3 bases and the J gene lost 4 bases, with 13 bases spanning the gap. In germline, CDR1 is MGHDK, CDR2 SYGVNS. CDR3 sequence reads: CASSESEGRYNSPLHF. In nucleotides, the CDR3 is TGTGCCAGCAGTGAGTCAGAGGGTAGATATAATTCACCCCTCCACTTT. The full variable domain, completed using reference TRBV25-1 and TRBJ1-6, is EADIYQTPRYLVIGTGKKITLECSQTMGHDKMYWYQQDPGMELHLIHYSYGVNSTEKGDLSSESTVSRIRTEHFPLTLESARPSHTSQYLCASSESEGRYNSPLHFGNGTRLTVT.

The chain has TRBV12-3 or TRBV12-4 and TRBJ2-5, with D unresolved. Between the trimmed V and J ends, which lost 5 bases and 1 base, there was a span of 17 bases. This CDR3 contains 16 residues. CDR3 residues: CASSLYTEPPQETQYF. CDR3 DNA: TGTGCCAGCAGTCTCTACACCGAACCGCCCCAAGAGACCCAGTACTTC.

This clonotype has just a few counts. This chain uses TRBV28 with TRBJ2-7; D possibly corresponds to TRBD2 (6 bases). The CDR3 length is 14 residues. Trimming took 3 bases from V and 2 from J, leaving 11 bases between them. The germline CDR1 and CDR2 sequences are MDHEN and SYDVKM. The CDR3 loop reads CASSLRGGPYEQYF. For the CDR3, the DNA is TGTGCCAGCAGTTTGAGGGGAGGTCCCTACGAGCAGTACTTC. Full variable domain (missing parts from reference TRBV28 and TRBJ2-7): DVKVTQSSRYLVKRTGEKVFLECVQDMDHENMFWYRQDPGLGLRLIYFSYDVKMKEKGDIPEGYSVSREKKERFSLILESASTNQTSMYLCASSLRGGPYEQYFGPGTRLTVT.

This clonotype was seen a single time. The junction departs from the called germline gene at one end, perhaps through a read error. The rearrangement uses TRBV29-1 and TRBJ1-2; unclear D gene. This CDR3 is 14 amino acids long. Germline lookup yields CDR1 SQVTM and CDR2 ANQGSEA. CDR3 sequence reads: CSVPGGSSNHGYTF. The CDR3 bases are TGCAGCGTCCCCGGCGGCAGTTCTAACCATGGCTACACCTTC. Together with reference TRBV29-1 and TRBJ1-2, the CDR3 gives the full variable domain: SAVISQKPSRDICQRGTSLTIQCQVDSQVTMMFWYRQQPGQSLTLIATANQGSEATYESGFVIDKFPISRPNLTFSTLTVSNMSPEDSSIYLCSVPGGSSNHGYTFGSGTRLTVV.

The chain employs TRBV29-1 and TRBJ1-2; 9 bases map to TRBD1. Germline V gene lookup returns CDR1 SQVTM and CDR2 ANQGSEA. CDR3 length: 14 residues. The trim removed 7 bases at V and 6 bases at J, leaving 12 bases unmatched. CDR3 bases: TGCAGCGGGAAAACAGGGGGCGCGGGTGATGGCTACACCTTC. Translation gives CSGKTGGAGDGYTF.

V usage is TRBV7-2 and J usage is TRBJ2-5, with 8 bases matching TRBD2. The CDR3 is 15 amino acids. The junction had 6 bases not matched to a gene; V was cut back by 1 base and J by 5 bases. Germline assignment: CDR1 SGHTA and CDR2 FQGNSA. The CDR3 bases are TGTGCCAGCAGCTTAGGCGGGGGGACACGGGAGACCCAGTACTTC. It yields the protein CASSLGGGTRETQYF.

With respect to this clonotype: Germline is not matched at one junction end, which may reflect a read error. The chain couples TRBV12-3 or TRBV12-4 to TRBJ1-1, with 12 positions matching TRBD1. The CDR3 consists of 16 residues. This chain's CDR3 is CASSPGTGGRNTEAFF. As DNA, the CDR3 is TGTGCCAGCAGCCCCGGGACAGGGGGCCGGAACACCGAAGCTTTCTTT.

V gene TRBV5-5 combines with J gene TRBJ1-2; 7 positions agree with TRBD1. The CDR3 has 13 residues. The trim removed 9 bases at V and 2 bases at J, leaving 7 bases unmatched. CDR1 is SGHKS and CDR2 is YYEKEE in the germline V gene (reference sequence). CDR3 DNA: TGTGCCACACAGGGGATGGGAAACTATGGCTACACCTTC. Translation gives CATQGMGNYGYTF.

This clonotype came up once. The V gene is TRBV6-5, the J gene TRBJ1-2; 8 bases map to TRBD1. In germline, CDR1 is MNHEY, CDR2 SVGAGI. The CDR3 has 15 residues. Trimming took 2 bases from V and 6 from J; bases not matched to a gene: 8. The CDR3 region has the DNA TGTGCCAGCAGTTACCTAAGACAGGGGCAGCATGGCTACACCTTC. It yields the protein CASSYLRQGQHGYTF.

The chain joins TRBV20-1 to TRBJ2-3; D is uncertain. With 0 bases removed from V and 0 bases from J, the gap between germline ends came to 7 bases. Germline loops: CDR1 DFQATT, CDR2 SNEGSKA (reference sequence). The CDR3 contains 14 residues. The CDR3 region has the DNA TGCAGTGCTAGAGATACCATTAGCACAGATACGCAGTATTTT. Translation gives CSARDTISTDTQYF.